This is a list of T cell receptor beta chains from one sample in a study of vaccination effects on CD4 cells after COVID-19. No antigen has been assigned to these receptors. The table came from immunoSEQ multiplex PCR; TCRdb's copy has only in-frame clones and leaves some out. Seen here are about 27,000 clones, about 70% observed once, and the top ten hold approximately 20%. Sequences were derived from CD4+ T cells from PBMCs cultured with HCoV-NL63 spike peptides, sampled before COVID-19 vaccination. These receptors originate from a human donor who received a COVID-19 vaccine. CDR3s include the opening cysteine and the closing phenylalanine or tryptophan. The D gene is left open where the match is weak. Expanded clones get a size class; other rows say once, few or many, or leave the size out.

clone size	V gene	J gene	D gene	CDR3 DNA	CDR3 protein
-	TRBV6-5	TRBJ2-2	-	TGTGCCAGCAGTTCAGTCGTGGGCACCGGGGAGCTGTTTTTT	CASSSVVGTGELFF
-	TRBV28	TRBJ2-2	TRBD1	TGTGCCAGCAATAATCGGGACAGGGGATTTCGGACCGGGGAGCTGTTTTTT	CASNNRDRGFRTGELFF
-	TRBV18	TRBJ1-1	TRBD1	TGTGCCAGCTCACCTGGACAGGGTCGTTTCAACACTGAAGCTTTCTTT	CASSPGQGRFNTEAFF
few	TRBV12-3/TRBV12-4	TRBJ1-3	-	TGTGCCAGCAGTTCGGGCTCTGGAAACACCATATATTTT	CASSSGSGNTIYF
-	TRBV5-4	TRBJ2-6	TRBD1	TGTGCCAGCACCGATTTAGACAGGGGCCTAACCTCTGGGGCCAACGTCCTGACTTTC	CASTDLDRGLTSGANVLTF
-	TRBV18	TRBJ2-2	TRBD1	TGTGCCAGCTCACCTGCGAGGGGGCAAGGGGAGCTGTTTTTT	CASSPARGQGELFF